Listed below are T cell receptor beta chains from one sample, sequenced in a study of T-cell reconstitution after alpha-beta-depleted transplantation in children. From the PCR reads, TCRdb called clonotypes with MiXCR, one entry per CDR3 protein. The table includes approximately 82,000 distinct CDR3 sequences, roughly 18% detected once. The sample was PBMCs, mostly from graft donor cells, taken 360 days after TCRalphabeta/CD19-depleted stem cell transplant. The origin of the receptors is a male patient aged 2 to 10 who had a stem cell transplant for acute lymphoblastic leukemia, so the T cells may come from the graft donor. Both conserved end residues are part of each CDR3. D genes are given only for firm matches. Size tells how often a clone was seen (once, few, many) or the class of an expanded clone, and some rows leave it out.

clone_size d_call j_call v_call cdr3_aa cdr3_nt
few NA TRBJ2-7 TRBV7-8 CASSSASREQYF TGTGCCAGCAGCTCCGCTAGCCGCGAGCAGTACTTC
few TRBD2 TRBJ2-3 TRBV12-3/TRBV12-4 CASSLKLLAVTDTQYF TGTGCCAGCAGTTTAAAGTTGCTAGCGGTTACAGATACGCAGTATTTT
few NA TRBJ2-1 TRBV5-1 CASRSPGF TGCGCCAGCAGATCCCCCGGCTTC
NA TRBD2 TRBJ2-2 TRBV5-1 CASSLDLAGARTGELFF TGCGCCAGCAGCTTGGATCTAGCGGGAGCCCGGACCGGGGAGCTGTTTTTT
few NA TRBJ2-1 TRBV4-1 CASSRPDWYNEQFF TGCGCCAGCAGCCGCCCGGACTGGTACAATGAGCAGTTCTTC
NA TRBD1 TRBJ1-2 TRBV5-1 CASSLRAGGDDGYTF TGCGCCAGCAGCTTGAGGGCAGGGGGCGACGATGGCTACACCTTC
few TRBD1 TRBJ2-1 TRBV4-1 CASSPDRDEQFF TGCGCCAGCAGCCCTGACAGGGATGAGCAGTTCTTC
NA TRBD1 TRBJ2-1 TRBV6-1 CASNMGQGALCSYNEQFF TGTGCCAGCAATATGGGACAGGGGGCCCTTTGCTCCTACAATGAGCAGTTCTTC
many TRBD2 TRBJ2-5 TRBV2 CASSEALVGVAGPETQYF TGTGCCAGCAGTGAAGCGCTCGTGGGAGTAGCGGGACCTGAGACCCAGTACTTC
few NA TRBJ1-2 TRBV20-1 CSASRGLGDNYGYTF TGCAGTGCTAGTCGTGGCCTGGGGGATAACTATGGCTACACCTTC
NA TRBD1 TRBJ2-5 TRBV12-3/TRBV12-4 CASSFGGQGETQYF TGTGCCAGCAGTTTTGGCGGACAGGGGGAGACCCAGTACTTC
NA TRBD1 TRBJ2-7 TRBV29-1 CSVRPGGRYEQYF TGCAGCGTGCGACCAGGGGGCCGATACGAGCAGTACTTC
few NA TRBJ2-3 TRBV5-1 CASSLPGYTDTQYF TGCGCCAGCAGCTTACCGGGGTACACAGATACGCAGTATTTT
NA NA TRBJ2-1 TRBV12-3/TRBV12-4 CASSSAGINEQFF TGTGCCAGCAGTTCGGCAGGGATCAATGAGCAGTTCTTC
NA TRBD2 TRBJ2-1 TRBV5-6 CASSGLANEQFF TGTGCCAGCAGCGGACTAGCCAATGAGCAGTTCTTC
NA NA TRBJ2-5 TRBV5-1 CASSSSGPGAETQYF TGCGCCAGCAGCTCATCCGGACCGGGGGCGGAGACCCAGTACTTC
NA TRBD1 TRBJ2-5 TRBV27 CASSPQDRAMTQYF TGTGCCAGCAGTCCTCAGGACAGGGCGATGACCCAGTACTTC
few TRBD2 TRBJ2-1 TRBV6-1 CASSVGTRNYNEQFF TGTGCCAGCAGTGTCGGGACTAGAAACTACAATGAGCAGTTCTTC
NA NA TRBJ1-1 TRBV5-6 CASSLHPTEAFF TGTGCCAGCAGCTTGCACCCTACTGAAGCTTTCTTT
NA TRBD2 TRBJ2-3 TRBV12-5 CASGLIDFRAGGTSTDTQYF TGTGCTAGTGGTCTGATCGATTTCCGAGCGGGAGGCACTAGCACAGATACGCAGTATTTT
many NA TRBJ2-2 TRBV5-5 CASLYSGTGELFF TGTGCCAGTCTCTATAGCGGAACCGGGGAGCTGTTTTTT
few TRBD1 TRBJ2-7 TRBV12-3/TRBV12-4 CASSPGDRGPVYEQYF TGTGCCAGCAGTCCCGGGGACAGGGGTCCCGTCTACGAGCAGTACTTC
once TRBD1 TRBJ2-1 TRBV20-1 CCASGQAGARITEQFF TGCTGTGCCTCCGGACAGGCTGGGGCTAGAATCACTGAGCAGTTCTTC
NA TRBD2 TRBJ2-1 TRBV3-1 CATSQDNLAGYNEQFF TGTGCCACCAGCCAAGATAATCTAGCGGGGTACAATGAGCAGTTCTTC
NA NA TRBJ2-4 TRBV2 CASTDVQFAKNIQYF TGTGCCAGCACCGACGTACAATTTGCCAAAAACATTCAGTACTTC
NA TRBD1 TRBJ1-5 TRBV20-1 CSATLGTGGQPQHF TGCAGTGCTACTCTTGGGACAGGGGGGCAGCCCCAGCATTTT
few NA TRBJ1-5 TRBV6-5 CASSYSGRWVNQPQHF TGTGCCAGCAGTTACTCGGGAAGATGGGTCAATCAGCCCCAGCATTTT
NA NA TRBJ2-7 TRBV12-3/TRBV12-4 CASSSQGLVRSYEQYF TGTGCCAGCAGCAGTCAGGGGTTAGTCCGCTCCTACGAGCAGTACTTC
NA NA TRBJ2-2 TRBV12-3/TRBV12-4 CASNRLGSTGELFF TGTGCCAGCAACCGACTAGGGAGCACCGGGGAGCTGTTTTTT